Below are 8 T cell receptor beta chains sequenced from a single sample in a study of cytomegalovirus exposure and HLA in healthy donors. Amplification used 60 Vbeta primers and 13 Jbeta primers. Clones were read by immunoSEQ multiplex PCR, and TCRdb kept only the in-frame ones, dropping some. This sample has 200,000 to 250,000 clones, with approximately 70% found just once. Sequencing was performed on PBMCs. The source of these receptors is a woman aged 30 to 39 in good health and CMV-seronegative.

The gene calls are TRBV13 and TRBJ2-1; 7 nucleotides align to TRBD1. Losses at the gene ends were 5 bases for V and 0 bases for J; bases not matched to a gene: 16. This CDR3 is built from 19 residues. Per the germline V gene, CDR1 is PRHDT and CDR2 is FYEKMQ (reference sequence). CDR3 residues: CASSAVRDSPILSYNEQFF. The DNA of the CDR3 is TGTGCCAGCAGCGCCGTACGGGACAGCCCTATCCTCTCCTACAATGAGCAGTTCTTC.

The DNA for the CDR3 is TGTGCCAGCTCAGAACAGGCTCCAAGTGGTTCTGGGGCCAACGTCCTGACTTTC. Its protein is CASSEQAPSGSGANVLTF. The chain carries TRBV18 and TRBJ2-6, with TRBD1 as a possible D gene (5 bases). Between the trimmed V and J ends, which lost 5 bases and 1 base, there was a span of 18 bases. This CDR3 region has 18 residues. Germline lookup yields CDR1 KGHSH and CDR2 LQKENI.

In DNA form, the CDR3 reads TGTGCCAGCACTCGGACAGCACTAATGAACACTGAAGCTTTCTTT. Translating it yields CASTRTALMNTEAFF. The V call is TRBV6-6, the J call TRBJ1-1, with D maybe TRBD1 (6 bases). Germline V gene sequence: CDR1 MNHNY, CDR2 SVGAGI (reference sequence). The CDR3 spans 15 residues. The germline V and J ends were trimmed by 7 bases and 0 bases, with 15 bases remaining between them.

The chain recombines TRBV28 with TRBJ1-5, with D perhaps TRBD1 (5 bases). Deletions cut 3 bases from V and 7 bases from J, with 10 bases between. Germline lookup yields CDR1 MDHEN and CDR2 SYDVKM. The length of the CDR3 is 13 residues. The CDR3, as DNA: TGTGCCAGCAGTTTCCTCAGGGTCCAGCCCCAGCATTTT. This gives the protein CASSFLRVQPQHF. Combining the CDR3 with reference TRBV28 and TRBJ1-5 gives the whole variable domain DVKVTQSSRYLVKRTGEKVFLECVQDMDHENMFWYRQDPGLGLRLIYFSYDVKMKEKGDIPEGYSVSREKKERFSLILESASTNQTSMYLCASSFLRVQPQHFGDGTRLSIL.

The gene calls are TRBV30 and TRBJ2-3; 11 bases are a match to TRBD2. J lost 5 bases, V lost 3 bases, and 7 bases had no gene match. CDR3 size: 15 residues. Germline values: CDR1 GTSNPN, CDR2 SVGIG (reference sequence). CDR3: CAWRLLAGVKDTQYF. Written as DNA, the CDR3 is TGTGCCTGGAGGTTACTAGCGGGAGTTAAAGATACGCAGTATTTT.

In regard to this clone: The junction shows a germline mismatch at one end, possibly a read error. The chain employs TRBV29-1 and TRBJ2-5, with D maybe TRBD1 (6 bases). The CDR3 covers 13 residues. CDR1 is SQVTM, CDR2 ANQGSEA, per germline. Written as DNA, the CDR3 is TGCAGCGTTGCGCCAGGGGTGGTAGAGGCCCAGTACTTC. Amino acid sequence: CSVAPGVVEAQYF.

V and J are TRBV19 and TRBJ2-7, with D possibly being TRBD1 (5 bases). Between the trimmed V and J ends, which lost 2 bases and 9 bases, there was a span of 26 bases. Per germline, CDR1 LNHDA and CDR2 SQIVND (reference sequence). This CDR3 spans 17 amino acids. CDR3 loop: CASSISPPGQDLRGQYF. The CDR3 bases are TGTGCCAGTAGTATATCCCCCCCAGGGCAGGATCTACGAGGGCAGTACTTC.

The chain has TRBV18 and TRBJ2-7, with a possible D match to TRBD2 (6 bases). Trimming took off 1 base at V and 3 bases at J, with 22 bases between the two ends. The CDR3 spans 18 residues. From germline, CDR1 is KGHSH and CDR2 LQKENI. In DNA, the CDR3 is TGTGCCAGCTCACCACTGGGATCTTATAGGGAGGTTTACTACGAGCAGTACTTC. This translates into CASSPLGSYREVYYEQYF.